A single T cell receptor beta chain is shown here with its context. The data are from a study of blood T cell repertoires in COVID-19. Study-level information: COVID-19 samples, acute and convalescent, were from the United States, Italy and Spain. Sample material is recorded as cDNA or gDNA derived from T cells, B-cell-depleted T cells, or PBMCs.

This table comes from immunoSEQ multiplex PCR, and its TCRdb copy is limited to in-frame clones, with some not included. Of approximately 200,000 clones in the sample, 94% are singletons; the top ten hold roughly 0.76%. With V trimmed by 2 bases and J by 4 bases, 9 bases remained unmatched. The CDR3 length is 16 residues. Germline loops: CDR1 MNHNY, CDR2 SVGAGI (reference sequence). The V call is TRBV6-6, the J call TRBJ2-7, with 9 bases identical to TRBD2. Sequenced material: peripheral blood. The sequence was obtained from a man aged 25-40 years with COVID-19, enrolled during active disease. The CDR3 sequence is CASSYRLASGEYEQYF. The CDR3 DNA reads TGTGCCAGCAGTTACCGGTTGGCTAGCGGGGAATACGAGCAGTACTTC.